What follows describes a single T cell receptor beta chain. TCRdb redid the calling of the 5' RACE reads with MiXCR, one entry per CDR3 protein. The top ten clones hold over 0.5% of a sample with 450,000 or so distinct CDR3 sequences, 11% to 15% of them seen once. With V trimmed by 5 bases and J by 0 bases, 3 bases remained unmatched. The germline CDR1 and CDR2 sequences are SGHDN and FVKESK. The CDR3 loop spans 14 amino acids. This entry is derived from a study of identical twins. The same sample was also used in a study of yellow fever vaccine responses in identical twins.

Sequencing used CD4+ T cells sorted from blood. This rearrangement joins TRBV14 to TRBJ2-7, with 8 bases identical to TRBD1. This receptor was obtained from a woman between 18 and 29 years old in good health. This chain's CDR3 is CASSDRGFSYEQYF. In DNA form, the CDR3 reads TGTGCCAGCAGCGACAGGGGATTCTCCTACGAGCAGTACTTC.